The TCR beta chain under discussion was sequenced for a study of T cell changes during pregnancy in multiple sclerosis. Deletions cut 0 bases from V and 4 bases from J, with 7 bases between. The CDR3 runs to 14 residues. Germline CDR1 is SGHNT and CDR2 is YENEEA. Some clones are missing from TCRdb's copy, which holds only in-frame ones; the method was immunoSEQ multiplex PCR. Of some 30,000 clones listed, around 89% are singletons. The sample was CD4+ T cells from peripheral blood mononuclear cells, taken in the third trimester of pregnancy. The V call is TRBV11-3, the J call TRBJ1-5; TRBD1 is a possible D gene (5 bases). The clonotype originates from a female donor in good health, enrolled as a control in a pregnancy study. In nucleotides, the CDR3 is TGTGCCAGCAGCTTAGAGTCAGGGAATCAGCCCCAGCATTTT. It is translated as CASSLESGNQPQHF.